The rows below give T cell receptor beta chains drawn from one sample of a study of Ad26.COV2.S vaccination and SARS-CoV-2 variants. Only in-frame clones appear in the TCRdb table, and some are missing; sequencing was by immunoSEQ multiplex PCR. Among 200,000 to 300,000 clones listed, 88% were seen once. The sample was peripheral blood, taken in a trial of Ad26.COV2.S vaccine versus placebo. The source of these receptors is a person between 18 and 60 years old who received the Ad26.COV2.S COVID-19 vaccine or a placebo. The CDR3 runs from the conserved cysteine through the conserved F or W. The order of the fields is clone size, J gene, D gene, V gene, CDR3 DNA, CDR3 protein. The D gene is left open where the match is weak. Clone size appears in some rows only: once, few, many, or a class for an expanded clone.

clone size: -; J gene: TRBJ2-7; D gene: -; V gene: TRBV30; CDR3 DNA: TGTGCCTGCCCGGAGTACGAGCAGTACTTC; CDR3 protein: CACPEYEQYF
clone size: -; J gene: TRBJ1-6; D gene: TRBD1; V gene: TRBV27; CDR3 DNA: TGTGCCAGCAGTTTGCAGGGGGCCGATTATTCACCCCTCCACTTT; CDR3 protein: CASSLQGADYSPLHF
clone size: -; J gene: TRBJ2-1; D gene: -; V gene: TRBV5-4; CDR3 DNA: TGTGCCAGCAGCTTGGAGGCCAATGAGCAGTTCTTC; CDR3 protein: CASSLEANEQFF
clone size: -; J gene: TRBJ2-7; D gene: TRBD1; V gene: TRBV30; CDR3 DNA: TGTGCCTGGAGGGCCGGGACAGGCTCTTACGAGCAGTACTTC; CDR3 protein: CAWRAGTGSYEQYF
clone size: -; J gene: TRBJ2-6; D gene: TRBD1; V gene: TRBV4-2; CDR3 DNA: TGTGCCAGCAGCCACCAACAGGGGGCCCTCTCTGGGGCCAACGTCCTGACTTTC; CDR3 protein: CASSHQQGALSGANVLTF
clone size: -; J gene: TRBJ2-2; D gene: -; V gene: TRBV21-1; CDR3 DNA: TGTGCCAGCAGCAATCGACAGACCCCCTACGAACTAGTCGGCAGGGTCGGGGAGCTGTTTTTT; CDR3 protein: CASSNRQTPYELVGRVGELFF
clone size: -; J gene: TRBJ1-1; D gene: -; V gene: TRBV10-1; CDR3 DNA: TGCGCCAGCAGTCCCTGGGGGAACACTGAAGCTTTCTTT; CDR3 protein: CASSPWGNTEAFF
clone size: -; J gene: TRBJ1-1; D gene: TRBD1; V gene: TRBV6-5; CDR3 DNA: TGTGCCAGCAGACCTTCCAGGGGGCGTACTGAAGCTTTCTTT; CDR3 protein: CASRPSRGRTEAFF
clone size: few; J gene: TRBJ1-1; D gene: -; V gene: TRBV27; CDR3 DNA: TGTGCCAGCATGCGAGGGGGAGGAACTGAAGCTTTCTTT; CDR3 protein: CASMRGGGTEAFF
clone size: -; J gene: TRBJ2-2; D gene: TRBD1; V gene: TRBV3-1/TRBV3-2; CDR3 DNA: TGTGCCAGCAGGGAGGACAGGGGGAGCACCGGGGAGCTGTTTTTT; CDR3 protein: CASREDRGSTGELFF
clone size: few; J gene: TRBJ1-1; D gene: -; V gene: TRBV7-3; CDR3 DNA: TGTGCCAGCAGTGCAGGGGACACTGAAGCTTTCTTT; CDR3 protein: CASSAGDTEAFF
clone size: -; J gene: TRBJ2-7; D gene: TRBD1; V gene: TRBV11-2; CDR3 DNA: TGTGCCAGCAGCGCCCGGACAGGGATTGTCGAGCAGTACTTC; CDR3 protein: CASSARTGIVEQYF
clone size: few; J gene: TRBJ1-1; D gene: TRBD1; V gene: TRBV2; CDR3 DNA: TGTGCCAGCAGTAGCCAAGGACAGGGAAACACTGAAGCTTTCTTT; CDR3 protein: CASSSQGQGNTEAFF
clone size: -; J gene: TRBJ1-2; D gene: -; V gene: TRBV6-5; CDR3 DNA: TGTGCCAGCAGTGACTCCCAATCAATTAACTATGGCTACACCTTC; CDR3 protein: CASSDSQSINYGYTF
clone size: -; J gene: TRBJ1-2; D gene: TRBD1; V gene: TRBV11-2; CDR3 DNA: TGTGCCAGCAGCCCAGTTAGTGGGACAGGGGATAACTATGGCTACACCTTC; CDR3 protein: CASSPVSGTGDNYGYTF
clone size: -; J gene: TRBJ2-7; D gene: -; V gene: TRBV28; CDR3 DNA: TGTGCCAGCAGCCGCTACTACGAGCAGTACTTC; CDR3 protein: CASSRYYEQYF
clone size: few; J gene: TRBJ2-6; D gene: -; V gene: TRBV3-1/TRBV3-2; CDR3 DNA: TGTGCCAGCTTAGCGCTTGGGGCCAACGTCCTGACTTTC; CDR3 protein: CASLALGANVLTF
clone size: -; J gene: TRBJ2-3; D gene: -; V gene: TRBV12-3/TRBV12-4; CDR3 DNA: TGTGCCAGCAGTCGCAGGGACACAGATACGCAGTATTTT; CDR3 protein: CASSRRDTDTQYF
clone size: medium-sized; J gene: TRBJ1-2; D gene: -; V gene: TRBV19; CDR3 DNA: TGTGCCAGTAGTATATCCGTTTATGGCTACACCTTC; CDR3 protein: CASSISVYGYTF
clone size: -; J gene: TRBJ2-2; D gene: TRBD1; V gene: TRBV3-1/TRBV3-2; CDR3 DNA: TGTGCCAGCAGGGGACAGGGTCGGAGCACCGGGGAGCTGTTTTTT; CDR3 protein: CASRGQGRSTGELFF
clone size: -; J gene: TRBJ2-2; D gene: -; V gene: TRBV7-2; CDR3 DNA: TGTGCCAGCAGCTTAGAGGCGGTCTACACCGGGGAGCTGTTTTTT; CDR3 protein: CASSLEAVYTGELFF
clone size: -; J gene: TRBJ2-7; D gene: TRBD2; V gene: TRBV30; CDR3 DNA: TGTGCCACCCACAAAACGACTAGCGGACTCGAGCAGTACTTC; CDR3 protein: CATHKTTSGLEQYF
clone size: -; J gene: TRBJ2-3; D gene: TRBD2; V gene: TRBV5-4; CDR3 DNA: TGTGCCAGCAGCTCCCAGCGGGAGGGCACAGATACGCAGTATTTT; CDR3 protein: CASSSQREGTDTQYF
clone size: -; J gene: TRBJ1-2; D gene: TRBD1; V gene: TRBV6-5; CDR3 DNA: TGTGCCAGCAGCGTGACAGGGATAAGTGGCTACACCTTC; CDR3 protein: CASSVTGISGYTF
clone size: few; J gene: TRBJ2-7; D gene: -; V gene: TRBV5-1; CDR3 DNA: TGCGCCAGCAGCCTGGCCACCCCCAACGAGCAGTACTTC; CDR3 protein: CASSLATPNEQYF
clone size: -; J gene: TRBJ1-5; D gene: -; V gene: TRBV28; CDR3 DNA: TGTGCCAGCCGCCCGGGGAATAGCAATCAGCCCCAGCATTTT; CDR3 protein: CASRPGNSNQPQHF
clone size: -; J gene: TRBJ2-1; D gene: -; V gene: TRBV4-3; CDR3 DNA: TGCGCCAGCAGCCAAGATCCCCAAGTTGGCGGGGCCCTCTTC; CDR3 protein: CASSQDPQVGGALF
clone size: -; J gene: TRBJ2-1; D gene: TRBD2; V gene: TRBV7-2; CDR3 DNA: TGTGCCAGCAGCTTGGGACTAGCGGACTACAATGAGCAGTTCTTC; CDR3 protein: CASSLGLADYNEQFF
clone size: -; J gene: TRBJ1-5; D gene: -; V gene: TRBV27; CDR3 DNA: TGTGCCAGCAGTTCGAGGGGAGTTAATCCCCAGCATTTT; CDR3 protein: CASSSRGVNPQHF
clone size: once; J gene: TRBJ2-7; D gene: TRBD2; V gene: TRBV7-2; CDR3 DNA: TGTGCCAGCAGCCCCGTGCAGTACCCGGGACTAGGGGGCTCCTACGAGCAGTACTTC; CDR3 protein: CASSPVQYPGLGGSYEQYF
clone size: -; J gene: TRBJ2-1; D gene: -; V gene: TRBV2; CDR3 DNA: TGTGCCAGCACAGGCCCTCCTAGCTCCTACAATGAGCAGTTCTTC; CDR3 protein: CASTGPPSSYNEQFF
clone size: -; J gene: TRBJ1-2; D gene: -; V gene: TRBV6-6; CDR3 DNA: TGTGCCAGCACCACACCGGGACGCAGATATGGCTACACCTTC; CDR3 protein: CASTTPGRRYGYTF
clone size: -; J gene: TRBJ1-6; D gene: TRBD1; V gene: TRBV6-2/TRBV6-3; CDR3 DNA: TGTGCCAGCAGCCGCGACCCTACAGGGGGGCCAAATTCACCCCTCCACTTT; CDR3 protein: CASSRDPTGGPNSPLHF
clone size: -; J gene: TRBJ2-7; D gene: -; V gene: TRBV4-3; CDR3 DNA: TGCGCCAGCAGCCAAGATCCTGGGCAATTTTACGAGCAGTACTTC; CDR3 protein: CASSQDPGQFYEQYF
clone size: -; J gene: TRBJ2-1; D gene: TRBD2; V gene: TRBV5-1; CDR3 DNA: TGCGCCAGCAGCTGGACGGGAGGGTCTTACAATGAGCAGTTCTTC; CDR3 protein: CASSWTGGSYNEQFF
clone size: -; J gene: TRBJ1-1; D gene: -; V gene: TRBV27; CDR3 DNA: TGTGCCACCCGGACGGTGAACACTGAAGCTTTCTTT; CDR3 protein: CATRTVNTEAFF
clone size: few; J gene: TRBJ1-5; D gene: TRBD1; V gene: TRBV11-2; CDR3 DNA: TGTGCCAGCAGCAAGACAGGGGCGCGAAATCAGCCCCAGCATTTT; CDR3 protein: CASSKTGARNQPQHF
clone size: -; J gene: TRBJ1-3; D gene: -; V gene: TRBV6-1; CDR3 DNA: TGTGCCAGCAGCGAAACCACCTGGGAAGTAGAAGGAAACACCATATATTTT; CDR3 protein: CASSETTWEVEGNTIYF
clone size: -; J gene: TRBJ1-4; D gene: TRBD1; V gene: TRBV4-1; CDR3 DNA: TGCGCCAGCAGCCAAGTGCGACAGGGGAATGAAAAACTGTTTTTT; CDR3 protein: CASSQVRQGNEKLFF
clone size: -; J gene: TRBJ2-5; D gene: TRBD1; V gene: TRBV11-3; CDR3 DNA: TGTGCCTCTTCAGGGGGCAGGGGTGAAGAGACCCAGTACTTC; CDR3 protein: CASSGGRGEETQYF
clone size: -; J gene: TRBJ1-2; D gene: -; V gene: TRBV19; CDR3 DNA: TGTGCCAGTAGTATGAACGGAGCTAACTATGGCTACACCTTC; CDR3 protein: CASSMNGANYGYTF
clone size: -; J gene: TRBJ2-4; D gene: TRBD2; V gene: TRBV18; CDR3 DNA: TGTGCCAGCTCACCACTTAGCGGGGGCCCTAAGGCTGGCAAAAACATTCAGTACTTC; CDR3 protein: CASSPLSGGPKAGKNIQYF
clone size: -; J gene: TRBJ2-5; D gene: -; V gene: TRBV12-3/TRBV12-4; CDR3 DNA: TGTGCCAGCAGCCCGAGTGGGGAGACCCAGTACTTC; CDR3 protein: CASSPSGETQYF
clone size: -; J gene: TRBJ1-6; D gene: -; V gene: TRBV30; CDR3 DNA: TGTGCCTGGGGACCGGATAATTCACCCCTCCACTTT; CDR3 protein: CAWGPDNSPLHF
clone size: -; J gene: TRBJ2-3; D gene: TRBD1; V gene: TRBV3-1/TRBV3-2; CDR3 DNA: TGTGCCAGCAGCCAAGTCGGGACAGGGGGCTTAGGGGATACGCAGTATTTT; CDR3 protein: CASSQVGTGGLGDTQYF
clone size: -; J gene: TRBJ2-1; D gene: TRBD2; V gene: TRBV7-9; CDR3 DNA: TGTGCCAGCAGCTTAGTTACTAGCGGGAGATTCAATGAGCAGTTCTTC; CDR3 protein: CASSLVTSGRFNEQFF
clone size: -; J gene: TRBJ2-7; D gene: -; V gene: TRBV4-1; CDR3 DNA: TGCGCCAGCAGCCAAATTACCAGGGGATCCTCCTACGAGCAGTACTTC; CDR3 protein: CASSQITRGSSYEQYF
clone size: -; J gene: TRBJ2-5; D gene: -; V gene: TRBV9; CDR3 DNA: TGTGCCAGCAGCGTAGGTGGACAAGAGACCCAGTACTTC; CDR3 protein: CASSVGGQETQYF
clone size: -; J gene: TRBJ2-7; D gene: TRBD1; V gene: TRBV3-1/TRBV3-2; CDR3 DNA: TGTGCCAGCAGCCTCTCCGGGACAGACTACGAGCAGTACTTC; CDR3 protein: CASSLSGTDYEQYF
clone size: few; J gene: TRBJ1-1; D gene: -; V gene: TRBV6-1; CDR3 DNA: TGTGCCAGCAGTGAAGTGGGTGAAGCTTTCTTT; CDR3 protein: CASSEVGEAFF
clone size: few; J gene: TRBJ1-2; D gene: -; V gene: TRBV10-3; CDR3 DNA: TGTGCCATCAGTGAACTTGGGGCCATCTATGGCTACACCTTC; CDR3 protein: CAISELGAIYGYTF
clone size: -; J gene: TRBJ1-2; D gene: -; V gene: TRBV6-5; CDR3 DNA: TGTGCCAGCAGTTATGGACAGTTTAACTATGGCTACACCTTC; CDR3 protein: CASSYGQFNYGYTF
clone size: -; J gene: TRBJ1-3; D gene: TRBD1; V gene: TRBV6-5; CDR3 DNA: TGTGCCAGCAGGGCGCGGACAGGGTCCGGAAACACCATATATTTT; CDR3 protein: CASRARTGSGNTIYF